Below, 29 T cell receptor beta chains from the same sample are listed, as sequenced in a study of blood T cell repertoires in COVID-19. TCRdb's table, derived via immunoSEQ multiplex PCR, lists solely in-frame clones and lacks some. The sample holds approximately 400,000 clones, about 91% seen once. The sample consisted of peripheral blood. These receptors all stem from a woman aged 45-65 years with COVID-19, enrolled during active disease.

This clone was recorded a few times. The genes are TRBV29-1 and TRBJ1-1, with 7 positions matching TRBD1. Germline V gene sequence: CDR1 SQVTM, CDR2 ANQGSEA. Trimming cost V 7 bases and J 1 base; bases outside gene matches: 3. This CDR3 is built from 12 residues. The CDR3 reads CSATGTNTEAFF. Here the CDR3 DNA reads TGCAGCGCGACAGGGACGAACACTGAAGCTTTCTTT.

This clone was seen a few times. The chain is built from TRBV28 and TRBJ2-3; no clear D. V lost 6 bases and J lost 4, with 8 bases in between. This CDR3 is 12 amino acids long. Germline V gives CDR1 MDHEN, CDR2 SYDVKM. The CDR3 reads CASRSPADTQYF. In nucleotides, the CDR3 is TGTGCCAGCAGATCTCCAGCAGATACGCAGTATTTT.

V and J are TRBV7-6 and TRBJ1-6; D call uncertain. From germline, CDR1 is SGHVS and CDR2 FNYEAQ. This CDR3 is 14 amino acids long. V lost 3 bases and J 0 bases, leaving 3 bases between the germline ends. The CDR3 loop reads CASSLSSYNSPLHF. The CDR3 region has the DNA TGTGCCAGCAGCTTGAGCTCCTATAATTCACCCCTCCACTTT. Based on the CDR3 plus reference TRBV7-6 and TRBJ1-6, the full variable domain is GAGVSQSPRYKVTKRGQDVALRCDPISGHVSLYWYRQALGQGPEFLTYFNYEAQQDKSGLPNDRFSAERPEGSISTLTIQRTEQRDSAMYRCASSLSSYNSPLHFGNGTRLTVT.

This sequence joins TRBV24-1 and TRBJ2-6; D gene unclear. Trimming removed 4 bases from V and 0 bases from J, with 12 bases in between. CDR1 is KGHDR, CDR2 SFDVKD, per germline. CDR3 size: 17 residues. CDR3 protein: CATSDGDTSSGANVLTF. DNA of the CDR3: TGTGCCACCAGTGACGGTGACACGAGCTCTGGGGCCAACGTCCTGACTTTC.

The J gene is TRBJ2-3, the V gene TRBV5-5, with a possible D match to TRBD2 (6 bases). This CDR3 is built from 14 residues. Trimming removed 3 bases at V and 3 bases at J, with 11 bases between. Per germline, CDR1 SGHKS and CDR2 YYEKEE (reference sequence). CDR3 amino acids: CASSYWDSTDTQYF. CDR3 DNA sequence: TGTGCCAGCAGCTATTGGGACTCTACAGATACGCAGTATTTT.

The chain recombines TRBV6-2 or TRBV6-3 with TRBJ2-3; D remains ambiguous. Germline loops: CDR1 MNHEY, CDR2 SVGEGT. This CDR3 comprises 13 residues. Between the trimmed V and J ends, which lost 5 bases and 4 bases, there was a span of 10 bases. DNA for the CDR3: TGTGCCAGCAGTAAATTACGGGCAGATACGCAGTATTTT. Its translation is CASSKLRADTQYF.

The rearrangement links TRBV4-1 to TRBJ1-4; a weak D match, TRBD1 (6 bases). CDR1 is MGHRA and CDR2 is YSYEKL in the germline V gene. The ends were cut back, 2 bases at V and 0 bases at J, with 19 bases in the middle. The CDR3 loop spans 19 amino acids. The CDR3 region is CASSQFEGVPFATNEKLFF. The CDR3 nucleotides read TGCGCCAGCAGCCAATTCGAGGGGGTTCCCTTTGCAACTAATGAAAAACTGTTTTTT.

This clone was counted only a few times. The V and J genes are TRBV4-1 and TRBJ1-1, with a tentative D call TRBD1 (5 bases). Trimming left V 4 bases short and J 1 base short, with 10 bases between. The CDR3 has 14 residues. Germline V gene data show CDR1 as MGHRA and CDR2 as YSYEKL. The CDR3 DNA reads TGCGCCAGCAGCCCCCGACAGCAGAACACTGAAGCTTTCTTT. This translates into CASSPRQQNTEAFF.

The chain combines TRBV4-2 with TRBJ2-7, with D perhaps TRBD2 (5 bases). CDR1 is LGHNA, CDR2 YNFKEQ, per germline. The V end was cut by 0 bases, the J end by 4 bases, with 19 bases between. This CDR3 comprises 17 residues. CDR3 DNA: TGTGCCAGCAGCCAAGACCCGTCCCCTACTAGGGATTACGAGCAGTACTTC. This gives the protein CASSQDPSPTRDYEQYF.

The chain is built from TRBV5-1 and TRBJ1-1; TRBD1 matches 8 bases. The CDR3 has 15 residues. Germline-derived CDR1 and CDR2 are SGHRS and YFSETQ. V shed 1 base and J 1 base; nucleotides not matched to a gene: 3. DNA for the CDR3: TGCGCCAGCAGCTTGCGTCAGGGGGCGAACACTGAAGCTTTCTTT. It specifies CASSLRQGANTEAFF.

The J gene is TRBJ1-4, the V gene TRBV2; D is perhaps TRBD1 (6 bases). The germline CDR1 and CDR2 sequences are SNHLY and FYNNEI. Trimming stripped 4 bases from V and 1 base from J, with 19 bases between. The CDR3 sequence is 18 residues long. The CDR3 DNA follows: TGTGCCAGCAGTGGGCCGAACTCCGAGGGGGTAACTAATGAAAAACTGTTTTTT. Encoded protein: CASSGPNSEGVTNEKLFF.

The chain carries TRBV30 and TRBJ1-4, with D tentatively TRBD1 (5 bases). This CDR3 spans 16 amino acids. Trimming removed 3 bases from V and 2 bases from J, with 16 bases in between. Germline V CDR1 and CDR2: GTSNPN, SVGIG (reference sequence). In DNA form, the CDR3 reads TGTGCCTGGAGGACCGGGGGGGGGTTTACTAATGAAAAACTGTTTTTT. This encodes CAWRTGGGFTNEKLFF.

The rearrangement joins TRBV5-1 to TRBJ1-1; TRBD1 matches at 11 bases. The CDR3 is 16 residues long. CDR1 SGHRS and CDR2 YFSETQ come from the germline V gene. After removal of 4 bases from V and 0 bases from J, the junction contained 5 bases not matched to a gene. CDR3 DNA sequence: TGCGCCAGCAGCCCAGGACAGGGGGCCTTGAACACTGAAGCTTTCTTT. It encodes CASSPGQGALNTEAFF.

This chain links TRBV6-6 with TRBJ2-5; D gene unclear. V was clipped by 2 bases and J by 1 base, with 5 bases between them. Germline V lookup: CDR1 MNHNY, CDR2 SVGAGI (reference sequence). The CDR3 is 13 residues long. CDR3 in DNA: TGTGCCAGCAGTTACGGGCCCCAAGAGACCCAGTACTTC. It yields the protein CASSYGPQETQYF.

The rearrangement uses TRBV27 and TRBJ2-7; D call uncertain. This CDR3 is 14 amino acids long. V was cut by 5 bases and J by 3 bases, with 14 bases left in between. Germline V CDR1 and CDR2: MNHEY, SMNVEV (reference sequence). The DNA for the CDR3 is TGTGCCAGCAGTCCCGACTTACTGGGCTACGAGCAGTACTTC. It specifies CASSPDLLGYEQYF.

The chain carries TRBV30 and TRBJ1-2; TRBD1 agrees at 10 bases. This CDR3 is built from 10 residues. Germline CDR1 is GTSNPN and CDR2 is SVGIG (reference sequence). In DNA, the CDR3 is TGTGCTCTTCGACAGGGGGCTTCGACCTTC. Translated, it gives CALRQGASTF.

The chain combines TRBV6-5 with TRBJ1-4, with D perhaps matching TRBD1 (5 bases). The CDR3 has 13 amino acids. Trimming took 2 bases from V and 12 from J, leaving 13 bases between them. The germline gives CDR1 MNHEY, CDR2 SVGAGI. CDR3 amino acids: CASSYGPGTELFF. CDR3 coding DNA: TGTGCCAGCAGTTACGGCCCCGGGACTGAACTGTTTTTT.

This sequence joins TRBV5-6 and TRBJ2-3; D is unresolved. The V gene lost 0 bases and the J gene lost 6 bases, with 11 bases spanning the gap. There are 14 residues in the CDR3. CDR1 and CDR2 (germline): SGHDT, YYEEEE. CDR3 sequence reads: CASSLGFKPDTQYF. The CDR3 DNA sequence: TGTGCCAGCAGCTTGGGTTTTAAGCCCGATACGCAGTATTTT. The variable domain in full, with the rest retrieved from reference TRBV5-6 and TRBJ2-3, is DAGVTQSPTHLIKTRGQQVTLRCSPKSGHDTVSWYQQALGQGPQFIFQYYEEEERQRGNFPDRFSGHQFPNYSSELNVNALLLGDSALYLCASSLGFKPDTQYFGPGTRLTVL.

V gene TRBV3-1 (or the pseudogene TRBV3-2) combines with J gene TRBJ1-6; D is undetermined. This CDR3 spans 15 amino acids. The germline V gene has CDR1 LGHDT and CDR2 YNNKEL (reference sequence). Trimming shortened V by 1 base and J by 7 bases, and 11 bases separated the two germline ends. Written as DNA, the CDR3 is TGTGCCAGCAGCCAAGTTTTTAGTAAGAATTCACCCCTCCACTTT. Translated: CASSQVFSKNSPLHF.

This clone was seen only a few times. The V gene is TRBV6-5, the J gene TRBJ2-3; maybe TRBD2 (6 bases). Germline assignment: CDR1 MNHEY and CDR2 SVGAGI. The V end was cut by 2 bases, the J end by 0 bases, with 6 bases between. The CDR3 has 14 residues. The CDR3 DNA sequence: TGTGCCAGCAGTTACGGGGGGAGCACAGATACGCAGTATTTT. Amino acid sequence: CASSYGGSTDTQYF.

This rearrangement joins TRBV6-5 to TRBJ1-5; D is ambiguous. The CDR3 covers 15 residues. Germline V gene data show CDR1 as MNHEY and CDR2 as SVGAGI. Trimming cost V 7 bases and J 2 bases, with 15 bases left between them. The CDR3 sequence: CASMLTSEGNQPQHF. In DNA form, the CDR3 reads TGTGCCAGCATGTTGACATCGGAGGGCAATCAGCCCCAGCATTTT.

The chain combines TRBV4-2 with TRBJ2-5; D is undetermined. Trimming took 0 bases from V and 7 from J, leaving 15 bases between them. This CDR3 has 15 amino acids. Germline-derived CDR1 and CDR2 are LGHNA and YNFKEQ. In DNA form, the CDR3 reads TGTGCCAGCAGCCAAGATTCGATTGCTATGGTGACCCAGTACTTC. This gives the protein CASSQDSIAMVTQYF.

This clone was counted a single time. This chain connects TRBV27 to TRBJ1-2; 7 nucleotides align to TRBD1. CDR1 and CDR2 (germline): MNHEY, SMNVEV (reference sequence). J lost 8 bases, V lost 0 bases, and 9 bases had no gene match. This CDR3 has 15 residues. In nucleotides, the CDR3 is TGTGCCAGCAGTTTATCCCTGACAGGGCCGGGGGGCTACACCTTC. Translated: CASSLSLTGPGGYTF.

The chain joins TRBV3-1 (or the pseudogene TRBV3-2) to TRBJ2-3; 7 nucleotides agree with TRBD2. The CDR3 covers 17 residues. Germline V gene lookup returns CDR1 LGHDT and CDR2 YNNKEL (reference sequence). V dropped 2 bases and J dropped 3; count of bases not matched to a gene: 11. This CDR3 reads CASSQQAAGRDTDTQYF. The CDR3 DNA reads TGTGCCAGCAGCCAACAGGCGGCAGGGAGGGATACAGATACGCAGTATTTT.

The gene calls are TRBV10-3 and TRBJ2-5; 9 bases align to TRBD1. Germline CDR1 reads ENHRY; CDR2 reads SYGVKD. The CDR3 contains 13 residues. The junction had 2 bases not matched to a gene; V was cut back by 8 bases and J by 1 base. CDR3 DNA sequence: TGTGCCATCGGGGACAGGGTCCAAGAGACCCAGTACTTC. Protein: CAIGDRVQETQYF.

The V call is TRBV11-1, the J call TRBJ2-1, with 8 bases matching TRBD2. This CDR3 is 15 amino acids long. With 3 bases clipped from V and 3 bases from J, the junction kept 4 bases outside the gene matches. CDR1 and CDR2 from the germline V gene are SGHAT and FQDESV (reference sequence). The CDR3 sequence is CASSFAGGYYNEQFF. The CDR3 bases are TGTGCCAGCAGCTTTGCGGGGGGCTACTACAATGAGCAGTTCTTC.

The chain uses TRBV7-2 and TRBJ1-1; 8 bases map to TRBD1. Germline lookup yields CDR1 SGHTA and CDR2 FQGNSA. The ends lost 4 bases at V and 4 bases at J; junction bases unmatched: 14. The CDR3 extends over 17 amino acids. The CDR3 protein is CASSSRRDRLGSTEAFF. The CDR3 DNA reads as TGTGCCAGCAGCTCACGGCGGGACAGGCTAGGGAGCACTGAAGCTTTCTTT.

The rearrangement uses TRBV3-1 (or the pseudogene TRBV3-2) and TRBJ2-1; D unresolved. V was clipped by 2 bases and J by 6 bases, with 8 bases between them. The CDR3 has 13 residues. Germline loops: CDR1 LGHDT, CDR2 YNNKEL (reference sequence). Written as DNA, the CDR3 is TGTGCCAGCAGCCAAACCGGGTCCAATGAGCAGTTCTTC. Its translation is CASSQTGSNEQFF.

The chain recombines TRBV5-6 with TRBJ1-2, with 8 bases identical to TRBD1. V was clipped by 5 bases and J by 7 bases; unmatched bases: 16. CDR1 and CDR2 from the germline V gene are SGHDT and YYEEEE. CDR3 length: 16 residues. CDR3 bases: TGTGCCAGCAGATTACTCCCCCAGGGGGCGCTTTCTGGCTACACCTTC. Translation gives CASRLLPQGALSGYTF.